The 7 T cell receptor beta chains listed next were all sequenced from one sample in a study of PD-1 blockade in classical Hodgkin lymphoma. Profiled with immunoSEQ multiplex PCR; TCRdb holds only in-frame clones, not every one. Of nearly 35,000 clones in the sample, 85% to 90% were seen once. Time point meaning: newly diagnosed, previously untreated cHL patient sample. Purified CD4+ T cells were obtained from thawed PBMCs through magnetic negative selection. The sequenced material came from CD4+ T cells from blood. Receptor source: a human donor with classical Hodgkin lymphoma.

J is TRBJ2-6 and V is TRBV6-1; D uncertain. The length of the CDR3 is 15 residues. Germline CDR1 and CDR2: MNHNS and SASEGT. V lost 10 bases, J lost 0 bases, and 13 bases lay in between. The CDR3 sequence: CATRTFRSGANVLTF. DNA of the CDR3: TGTGCCACCCGGACGTTCCGCTCTGGGGCCAACGTCCTGACTTTC.

The CDR3 here is CASTEGQGPQETQYF. The CDR3, as DNA: TGTGCCAGCACCGAGGGGCAGGGGCCTCAAGAGACCCAGTACTTC. The J gene is TRBJ2-5, the V gene TRBV6-6, with a tentative D call TRBD1 (6 bases). The CDR3 is made up of 15 amino acids. The V gene lost 7 bases and the J gene lost 2 bases, with 17 bases spanning the gap. Looked up from germline, CDR1 is MNHNY and CDR2 is SVGAGI (reference sequence).

The chain has TRBV7-6 and TRBJ2-7; D unresolved. Germline lookup yields CDR1 SGHVS and CDR2 FNYEAQ. The CDR3 extends over 18 amino acids. V lost 1 base and J lost 2, with 21 bases in between. CDR3 bases: TGTGCCAGCAGCTTAGTGGGTTTTTCCGAGACCAAGGCCTACGAGCAGTACTTC. The encoded protein is CASSLVGFSETKAYEQYF.

This clone was recorded a few times. The chain has TRBV30 and TRBJ2-2; D tentatively fits TRBD1 or TRBD2 (5 bases each). The ends were cut back, 2 bases at V and 2 bases at J, with 15 bases in the middle. Germline CDR1 GTSNPN, CDR2 SVGIG (reference sequence). The CDR3 runs 16 residues. CDR3 loop: CAWSRGTILNTGELFF. Written as DNA, the CDR3 is TGTGCCTGGAGTAGAGGGACCATATTAAACACCGGGGAGCTGTTTTTT.

This chain links TRBV7-3 with TRBJ2-5; 8 bases map to TRBD2. This CDR3 has 17 amino acids. Germline loops: CDR1 SGHTA, CDR2 FQGTGA. The V and J ends lost 2 bases and 5 bases, in that order; junction bases with no gene match: 13. CDR3 region: CASSLSPGRGAGETQYF. The DNA of the CDR3 is TGTGCCAGCAGCTTATCCCCTGGGCGGGGGGCAGGGGAGACCCAGTACTTC.

The chain has TRBV7-9 and TRBJ1-5; D gene ambiguous. Germline assignment: CDR1 SEHNR and CDR2 FQNEAQ (reference sequence). Trimming took 5 bases from V and 0 from J, leaving 23 bases between them. The length of the CDR3 is 19 residues. The chain's CDR3 is CASSLTSRGFLGSNQPQHF. The CDR3 DNA is TGTGCCAGCAGCCTTACTTCTCGAGGGTTCCTCGGTAGCAATCAGCCCCAGCATTTT.

This clone was observed once. The chain uses TRBV5-8 and TRBJ2-2; D is tentatively TRBD1 or TRBD2 (5 bases each). The V gene's germline CDR1 is SGHTS and CDR2 YDEGEE. Trimming shortened V by 6 bases and J by 5 bases, and 17 bases separated the two germline ends. The CDR3 extends over 15 amino acids. CDR3 nucleotide sequence: TGTGCCAGCACCCCGAGAGGGGTATATACCGGGGAGCTGTTTTTT. Residues: CASTPRGVYTGELFF.